The clone carrying this TCR beta chain was recorded at least ten times. TCRdb reanalysed the 5' RACE reads using MiXCR and keeps one entry per CDR3 protein. The profile shows around 200,000 distinct CDR3 sequences, around 21% of them singletons. This sample is drawn from a study of T-cell memory formation after mild COVID-19. CDR3 size: 13 residues. V lost 7 bases and J 1 base, leaving 10 bases between the germline ends. CDR1 is SQVTM, CDR2 ANQGSEA, per germline. Sequencing was performed on PBMCs or a T cell subset sorted from them (not recorded which). The chain has TRBV29-1 and TRBJ2-2; D call uncertain. The origin of this receptor is an adult woman who had mild COVID-19 (a few samples of this study predate the infection). Cell type and time point are not known. The CDR3 loop is CSATSGNTGELFF. For the CDR3, the DNA is TGCAGCGCAACCTCGGGGAACACCGGGGAGCTGTTTTTT.